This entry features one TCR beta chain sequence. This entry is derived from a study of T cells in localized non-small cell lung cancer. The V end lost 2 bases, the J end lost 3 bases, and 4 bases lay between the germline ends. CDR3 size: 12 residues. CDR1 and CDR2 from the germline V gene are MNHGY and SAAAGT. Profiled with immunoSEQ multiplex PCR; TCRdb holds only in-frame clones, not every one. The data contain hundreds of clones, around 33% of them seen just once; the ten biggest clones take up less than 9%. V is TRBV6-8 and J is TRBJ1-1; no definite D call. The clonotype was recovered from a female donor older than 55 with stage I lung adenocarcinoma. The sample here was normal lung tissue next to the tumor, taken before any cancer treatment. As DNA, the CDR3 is TGTGCCAGCAGTTACCAGTACACTGAAGCTTTCTTT. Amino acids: CASSYQYTEAFF.